These T cell receptor beta chains were read from a single sample in a study of Graves' ophthalmopathy and Graves' hyperthyroidism. TCRdb fed the multiplex PCR reads into MiXCR, producing one record per CDR3 protein. Altogether 900,000 to 1,200,000 distinct CDR3 sequences are present, about two fifths being singletons, with the ten largest covering around 10%. Sequences were obtained from peripheral blood or thyroid tissue (not recorded which). The receptor set was obtained from an adult man with Graves' hyperthyroidism. CDR3s include the opening cysteine and the closing phenylalanine or tryptophan. The D gene is left open where the match is weak. The size entry is marked missing in some rows and otherwise reads once, few, many or a size class.

CDR3nt: TGCAGCGTAGCCTGGGACTACTCCTTC
CDR3aa: CSVAWDYSF
abundance: .
v_gene: TRBV29-1
d_gene: .
j_gene: TRBJ1-2

CDR3nt: TGCGCCAGCAGCCAAGTCGGCCAAATGCGTGGCTACACCTTC
CDR3aa: CASSQVGQMRGYTF
abundance: .
v_gene: TRBV7-3
d_gene: .
j_gene: TRBJ1-2

CDR3nt: TGTGCCAGCAGCTGGGACAGGACCGAGCAGTACTTC
CDR3aa: CASSWDRTEQYF
abundance: .
v_gene: TRBV11-3
d_gene: TRBD1
j_gene: TRBJ2-7

CDR3nt: TGCAGCGTTGTAACAGGCTCGGGACGGGGAGAAGCTTTCTTT
CDR3aa: CSVVTGSGRGEAFF
abundance: .
v_gene: TRBV29-1
d_gene: .
j_gene: TRBJ1-1

CDR3nt: TGTGCCAGCAGCTTGCCGTCGACAGTTTCCTACGAGACCCAGTACTTC
CDR3aa: CASSLPSTVSYETQYF
abundance: .
v_gene: TRBV5-6
d_gene: .
j_gene: TRBJ2-5

CDR3nt: TGTGCCAGCAGTGACGACAGCTCTGGGGCCAACGTCCTGACTTTC
CDR3aa: CASSDDSSGANVLTF
abundance: many
v_gene: TRBV2
d_gene: .
j_gene: TRBJ2-6

CDR3nt: TGTGCCAGCAGCTTACAGCCCCACGAGCAGTACTTC
CDR3aa: CASSLQPHEQYF
abundance: few
v_gene: TRBV7-9
d_gene: .
j_gene: TRBJ2-7

CDR3nt: TGCGCCAGCAGCCAAGATCAGGGAGGGAACTATGGCTACACCTTC
CDR3aa: CASSQDQGGNYGYTF
abundance: many
v_gene: TRBV4-3
d_gene: .
j_gene: TRBJ1-2

CDR3nt: TGTGCCAGCAACCAGAGAACAGGGGGGGAGACCCAGTACTTC
CDR3aa: CASNQRTGGETQYF
abundance: .
v_gene: TRBV2
d_gene: TRBD1
j_gene: TRBJ2-5

CDR3nt: TGTGCCAGCACCCCATGGGGGAATCAGCCCCAGCATTTT
CDR3aa: CASTPWGNQPQHF
abundance: .
v_gene: TRBV12-3/TRBV12-4
d_gene: .
j_gene: TRBJ1-5

CDR3nt: TGTGCCAGCAGCAAGGACGTAGTACTGAACACTGAAGCTTTCTTT
CDR3aa: CASSKDVVLNTEAFF
abundance: .
v_gene: TRBV5-4
d_gene: .
j_gene: TRBJ1-1

CDR3nt: TGTGCCAGCAGTCCCCGTCCCTCCTACGAGCAGTACTTC
CDR3aa: CASSPRPSYEQYF
abundance: few
v_gene: TRBV27
d_gene: .
j_gene: TRBJ2-7

CDR3nt: TGCGCCAGCAGCGTAGGACTAGCGACGGAGACCCAGTACTTC
CDR3aa: CASSVGLATETQYF
abundance: many
v_gene: TRBV5-1
d_gene: TRBD2
j_gene: TRBJ2-5

CDR3nt: TGTGCCAGCAGCTTAGCGGCGTTGGGGACAAAATCCTACGAGCAGTACTTC
CDR3aa: CASSLAALGTKSYEQYF
abundance: .
v_gene: TRBV7-9
d_gene: .
j_gene: TRBJ2-7

CDR3nt: TGTGCCAGCGAAAGGGGGGGCGAGGTGTCGCAGTATTTT
CDR3aa: CASERGGEVSQYF
abundance: .
v_gene: TRBV2
d_gene: .
j_gene: TRBJ2-3

CDR3nt: TGCAGCGTTGAATGGGCGACGGACTCCTACGAGCAGTACTTC
CDR3aa: CSVEWATDSYEQYF
abundance: few
v_gene: TRBV29-1
d_gene: .
j_gene: TRBJ2-7

CDR3nt: TGTGCCAGCAGCCCAACCAAAGGGGCCTATGGCTACACCTTC
CDR3aa: CASSPTKGAYGYTF
abundance: few
v_gene: TRBV3-1
d_gene: .
j_gene: TRBJ1-2

CDR3nt: TGTGCCAGCAGCACAGGACAGCTAGAAGCTTTCTTT
CDR3aa: CASSTGQLEAFF
abundance: many
v_gene: TRBV5-6
d_gene: .
j_gene: TRBJ1-1

CDR3nt: TGTGCCAGCAGCTTAGGGCAGAACGGTCTGTACTTC
CDR3aa: CASSLGQNGLYF
abundance: many
v_gene: TRBV7-2
d_gene: .
j_gene: TRBJ2-7

CDR3nt: TGCAGTGCTAGAGTTGATTCGGGGGACTATGGCTACACCTTC
CDR3aa: CSARVDSGDYGYTF
abundance: many
v_gene: TRBV20-1
d_gene: .
j_gene: TRBJ1-2

CDR3nt: TGTGCCAGCAGCCCAGGGGACAGGTGGTACACCTTC
CDR3aa: CASSPGDRWYTF
abundance: many
v_gene: TRBV14
d_gene: TRBD1
j_gene: TRBJ1-2

CDR3nt: TGTGCCAGCAGTTTGTTGGAGCAGTTCTTC
CDR3aa: CASSLLEQFF
abundance: .
v_gene: TRBV2
d_gene: .
j_gene: TRBJ2-1

CDR3nt: TGTGCCAGCAGTTCGCGTCAGGCCAACGTCCTGACTTTC
CDR3aa: CASSSRQANVLTF
abundance: many
v_gene: TRBV11-2
d_gene: .
j_gene: TRBJ2-6

CDR3nt: TGTGCCAGTAGTACCGGTTGGGGCAATCAGCCCCAGCATTTT
CDR3aa: CASSTGWGNQPQHF
abundance: many
v_gene: TRBV19
d_gene: .
j_gene: TRBJ1-5

CDR3nt: TGTGCCAGTCACCGGGACAGGGGCCACGAGCAGTACTTC
CDR3aa: CASHRDRGHEQYF
abundance: many
v_gene: TRBV10-3
d_gene: TRBD1
j_gene: TRBJ2-7

CDR3nt: TGCAGTGGGGGGGGACACCAGGAGCTGTTTTTT
CDR3aa: CSGGGHQELFF
abundance: once
v_gene: TRBV20-1
d_gene: .
j_gene: TRBJ2-2

CDR3nt: TGTGCCAGCAGTACTCGGGCGGGAGGCGGTGAGACCCAGTACTTC
CDR3aa: CASSTRAGGGETQYF
abundance: .
v_gene: TRBV7-2
d_gene: TRBD2
j_gene: TRBJ2-5

CDR3nt: TGTGCCAGTAGTACCAGCCCCGGGCGCAATCAGCCCCAGCATTTT
CDR3aa: CASSTSPGRNQPQHF
abundance: many
v_gene: TRBV19
d_gene: .
j_gene: TRBJ1-5

CDR3nt: TGTGCCAGCAGCGAGTTCCCGGGACAGGTGAACACCGGGGAGCTGTTTTTT
CDR3aa: CASSEFPGQVNTGELFF
abundance: .
v_gene: TRBV9
d_gene: TRBD1
j_gene: TRBJ2-2

CDR3nt: TGTGCCACCAGCCCCGTCGGGCGGGGTAACTATGGCTACACCTTC
CDR3aa: CATSPVGRGNYGYTF
abundance: .
v_gene: TRBV7-2
d_gene: .
j_gene: TRBJ1-2

CDR3nt: TGTGCCATCAGTGAGCCATCCGGGACAGGGAGCTACGAGCAGTACTTC
CDR3aa: CAISEPSGTGSYEQYF
abundance: .
v_gene: TRBV10-3
d_gene: TRBD1
j_gene: TRBJ2-7

CDR3nt: TGTGCCAGCAATTACGCAGGGGCAAATAATTCACCCCTCCACTTT
CDR3aa: CASNYAGANNSPLHF
abundance: few
v_gene: TRBV6-5
d_gene: .
j_gene: TRBJ1-6

CDR3nt: TGTGCCAGCAGCCACGGGACGGGTGATGCCTACGAGCAGTACTTC
CDR3aa: CASSHGTGDAYEQYF
abundance: many
v_gene: TRBV7-9
d_gene: .
j_gene: TRBJ2-7

CDR3nt: TGTGCCATCAAGGACCAGGGAACTGGGGCCAACGTCCTGACTTTC
CDR3aa: CAIKDQGTGANVLTF
abundance: .
v_gene: TRBV10-3
d_gene: .
j_gene: TRBJ2-6

CDR3nt: TGCGCCAGCAGCCTTACGGCGGCACCGGGAGAAAAACTGTTTTTT
CDR3aa: CASSLTAAPGEKLFF
abundance: many
v_gene: TRBV5-1
d_gene: .
j_gene: TRBJ1-4

CDR3nt: TGTGCCAGCAGCCTCTCCCCAGTTAGCACAGATACGCAGTATTTT
CDR3aa: CASSLSPVSTDTQYF
abundance: .
v_gene: TRBV2
d_gene: .
j_gene: TRBJ2-3

CDR3nt: TGTGCCAGCACCCCTTCTGGGTACGAGCAGTACTTC
CDR3aa: CASTPSGYEQYF
abundance: many
v_gene: TRBV7-2
d_gene: .
j_gene: TRBJ2-7

CDR3nt: TGTGCCAGCGGGAGTCCCTCCTACAATGAGCAGTTCTTC
CDR3aa: CASGSPSYNEQFF
abundance: .
v_gene: TRBV19
d_gene: .
j_gene: TRBJ2-1

CDR3nt: TGCGCCAGCAGCCGAACCCTAGGGGGGGGACAGGGAAGCCAGCCCCAGCATTTT
CDR3aa: CASSRTLGGGQGSQPQHF
abundance: few
v_gene: TRBV4-3
d_gene: TRBD1
j_gene: TRBJ1-5

CDR3nt: TGTGCCATCCCGGACAGGGGGGGAGGCTCACCCCTCCACTTT
CDR3aa: CAIPDRGGGSPLHF
abundance: few
v_gene: TRBV10-3
d_gene: TRBD1
j_gene: TRBJ1-6